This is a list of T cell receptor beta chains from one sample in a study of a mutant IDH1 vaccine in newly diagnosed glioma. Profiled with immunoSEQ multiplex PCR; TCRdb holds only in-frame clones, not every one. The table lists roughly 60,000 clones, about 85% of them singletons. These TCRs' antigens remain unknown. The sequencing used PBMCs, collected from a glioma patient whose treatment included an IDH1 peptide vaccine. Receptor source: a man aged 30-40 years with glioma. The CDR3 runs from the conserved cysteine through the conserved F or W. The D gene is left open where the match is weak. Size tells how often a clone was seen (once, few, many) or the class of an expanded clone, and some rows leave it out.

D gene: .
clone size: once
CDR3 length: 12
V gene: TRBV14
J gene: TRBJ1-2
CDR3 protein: CASSQGTYGYTF

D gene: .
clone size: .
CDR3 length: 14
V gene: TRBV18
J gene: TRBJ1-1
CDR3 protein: CASSPASRNTEAFF

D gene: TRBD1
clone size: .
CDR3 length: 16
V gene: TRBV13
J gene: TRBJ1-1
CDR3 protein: CASSRTGTPMNTEAFF

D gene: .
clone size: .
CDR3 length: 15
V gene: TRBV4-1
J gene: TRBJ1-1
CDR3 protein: CASSQVMLGNTEAFF

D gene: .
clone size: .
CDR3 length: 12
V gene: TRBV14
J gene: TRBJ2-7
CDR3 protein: CASSLGQSLSYF

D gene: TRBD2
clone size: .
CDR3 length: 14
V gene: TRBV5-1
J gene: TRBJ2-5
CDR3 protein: CASSFSGGQETQYF

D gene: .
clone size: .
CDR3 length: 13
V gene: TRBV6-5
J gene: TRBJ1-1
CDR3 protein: CASSYRVNTEAFF

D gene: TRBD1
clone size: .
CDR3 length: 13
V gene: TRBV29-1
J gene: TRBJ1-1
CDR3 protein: CSVGQGWNTEAFF

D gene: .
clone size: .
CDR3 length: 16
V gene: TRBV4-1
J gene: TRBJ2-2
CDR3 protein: CASSSTDTRNTGELFF

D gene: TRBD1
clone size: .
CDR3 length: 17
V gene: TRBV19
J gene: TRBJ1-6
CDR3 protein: CASSRGQGNSYNSPLHF

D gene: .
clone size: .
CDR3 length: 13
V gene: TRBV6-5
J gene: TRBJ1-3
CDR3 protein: CASSFQGGNTIYF

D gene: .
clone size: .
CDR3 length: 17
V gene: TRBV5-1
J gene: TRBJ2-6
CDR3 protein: CASSSRGTASGANVLTF

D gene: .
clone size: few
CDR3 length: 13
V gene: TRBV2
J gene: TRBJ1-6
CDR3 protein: CARAGAGNSPLHF

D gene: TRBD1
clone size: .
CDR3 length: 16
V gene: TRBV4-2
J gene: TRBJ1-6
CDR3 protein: CASSQDSGTGGSPLHF

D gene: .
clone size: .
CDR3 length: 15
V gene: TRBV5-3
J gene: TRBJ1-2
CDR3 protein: CARSLIRGSNYGYTF

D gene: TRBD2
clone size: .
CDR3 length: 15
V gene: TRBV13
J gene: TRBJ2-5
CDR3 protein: CASSLRLAGGETQYF

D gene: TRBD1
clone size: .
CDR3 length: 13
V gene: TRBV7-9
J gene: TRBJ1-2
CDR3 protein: CASSLDRGYGYTF

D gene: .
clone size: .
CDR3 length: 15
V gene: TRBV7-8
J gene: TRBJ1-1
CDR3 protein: CASSSLGQVNTEAFF

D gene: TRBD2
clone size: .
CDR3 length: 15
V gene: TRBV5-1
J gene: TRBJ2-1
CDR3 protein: CASSVTSGGFNEQFF

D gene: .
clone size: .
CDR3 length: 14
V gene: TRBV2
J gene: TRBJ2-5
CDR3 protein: CASSATGLRETQYF

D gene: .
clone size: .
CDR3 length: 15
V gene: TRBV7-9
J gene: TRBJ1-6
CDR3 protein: CASSLEGGYNSPLHF

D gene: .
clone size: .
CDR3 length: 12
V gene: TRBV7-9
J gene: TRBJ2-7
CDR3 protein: CASRSQGSEQYF

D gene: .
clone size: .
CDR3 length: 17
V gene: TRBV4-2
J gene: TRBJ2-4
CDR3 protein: CASSQGRQEIAKNIQYF

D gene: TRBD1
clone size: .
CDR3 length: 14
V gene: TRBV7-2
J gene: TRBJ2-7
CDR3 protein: CASSRDRGTMGQYF

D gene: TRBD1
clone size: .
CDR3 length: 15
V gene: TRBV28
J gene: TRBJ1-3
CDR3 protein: CASSWGGTGGNTIYF

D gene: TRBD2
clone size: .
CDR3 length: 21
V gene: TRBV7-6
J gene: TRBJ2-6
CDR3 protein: CASSGSPSGGIPGSGANILTF

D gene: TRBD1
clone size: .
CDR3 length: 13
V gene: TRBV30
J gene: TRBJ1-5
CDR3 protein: CAWSNRGDQPQHF

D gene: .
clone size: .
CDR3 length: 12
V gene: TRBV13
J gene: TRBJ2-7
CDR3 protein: CASSYQRTEQYF

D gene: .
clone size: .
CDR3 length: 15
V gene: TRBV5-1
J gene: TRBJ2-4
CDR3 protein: CASSPVSEAKNIQYF

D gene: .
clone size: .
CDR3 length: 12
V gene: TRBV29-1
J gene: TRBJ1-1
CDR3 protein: CSGRVGNTEAFF

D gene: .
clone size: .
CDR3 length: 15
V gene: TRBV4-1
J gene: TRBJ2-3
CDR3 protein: CASSQDLGDTDTQYF

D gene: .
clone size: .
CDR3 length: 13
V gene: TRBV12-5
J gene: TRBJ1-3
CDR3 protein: CASGLDSGNTIYF

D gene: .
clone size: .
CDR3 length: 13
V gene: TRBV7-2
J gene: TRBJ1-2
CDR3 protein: CASSLEGYYGYTF

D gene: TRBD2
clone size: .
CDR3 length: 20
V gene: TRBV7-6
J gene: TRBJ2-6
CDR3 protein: CASSSRVSGLHDSGANVLTF

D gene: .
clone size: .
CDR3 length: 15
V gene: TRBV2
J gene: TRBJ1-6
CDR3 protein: CASSDDSSYNSPLHF

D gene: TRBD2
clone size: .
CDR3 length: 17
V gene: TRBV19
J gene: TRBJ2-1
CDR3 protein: CASSIASGGAQQYEQFF